This entry concerns a single TCR beta chain. In the authors' workflow: Nucleated cell counts were estimated from reference gene primer amplification. Libraries were prepared by immunoSEQ multiplex PCR; TCRdb keeps only in-frame clonotypes and omits some of them. V and J calls and clone size are as listed in that table; D and trimming were resolved from the DNA. The sample lists 150,000 to 200,000 clones, 65% to 90% occurring once. This sample was taken from a study of blood T cell repertoires in COVID-19. As for the study in general: The United States, Italy and Spain supplied acute and convalescent COVID-19 samples. The analysed material was cDNA or gDNA that came from T cells, B-cell-depleted T cells, or PBMCs.

The CDR3 runs to 16 residues. CDR1 is MNHNS and CDR2 is SASEGT in the germline V gene. V lost 3 bases to trimming and J lost 3 bases, with 15 bases between them. This sequence originates from a human donor in a cohort sampled during active COVID-19. The chain carries TRBV6-1 and TRBJ1-5, with D tentatively TRBD1 (6 bases). Sequencing was done on a sample of peripheral blood. This chain's CDR3 is CASSDWQGHDNQPQHF. CDR3 in DNA: TGTGCCAGCAGTGATTGGCAGGGGCACGACAATCAGCCCCAGCATTTT.